Each of the 10 T cell receptor beta chains below was sequenced from the same sample in a study of cytomegalovirus exposure and HLA in healthy donors. Vbeta (60) and Jbeta (13) primers were used in the PCR. Only in-frame clones appear in the TCRdb table, and some are missing; sequencing was by immunoSEQ multiplex PCR. The repertoire holds approximately 140,000 clones, with about 70% as singletons. Sequenced input: PBMCs. Receptor source: a woman in her fifties or sixties in good health and CMV-seropositive.

The chain couples TRBV14 to TRBJ2-3; TRBD2 might be the D (7 bases). V lost 1 base to trimming and J lost 6 bases, with 20 bases between them. Germline V gene data show CDR1 as SGHDN and CDR2 as FVKESK. The CDR3 contains 17 residues. CDR3 loop: CASSQARRGAVLDTQYF. CDR3 coding DNA: TGTGCCAGCAGCCAAGCCCGCCGGGGGGCAGTATTGGATACGCAGTATTTT.

This chain connects TRBV5-4 to TRBJ1-2, with 7 bases matching TRBD1. The J segment lost 4 bases and the V segment lost 4 bases, leaving 4 bases of the junction unmatched. The CDR3 loop spans 13 amino acids. Germline CDR1 and CDR2: SGHNT and YYREEE (reference sequence). The CDR3 nucleotides are TGTGCCAGCAGCGGTGACAGGGCCTATGGCTACACCTTC. This codes for CASSGDRAYGYTF. Together with reference TRBV5-4 and TRBJ1-2, the CDR3 gives the full variable domain: ETGVTQSPTHLIKTRGQQVTLRCSSQSGHNTVSWYQQALGQGPQFIFQYYREEENGRGNFPPRFSGLQFPNYSSELNVNALELDDSALYLCASSGDRAYGYTFGSGTRLTVV.

V usage is TRBV5-1 and J usage is TRBJ1-2, with TRBD1 matching over 8 bases. The CDR3 spans 14 residues. Germline V gene data show CDR1 as SGHRS and CDR2 as YFSETQ. The ends lost 4 bases at V and 2 bases at J; junction bases unmatched: 4. CDR3 in DNA: TGCGCCAGCAGCCCAGGGGGCCTAAACTATGGCTACACCTTC. Translating gives CASSPGGLNYGYTF. The complete variable domain, with remaining parts taken from reference TRBV5-1 and TRBJ1-2, reads KAGVTQTPRYLIKTRGQQVTLSCSPISGHRSVSWYQQTPGQGLQFLFEYFSETQRNKGNFPGRFSGRQFSNSRSEMNVSTLELGDSALYLCASSPGGLNYGYTFGSGTRLTVV.

The chain carries TRBV29-1 and TRBJ2-7; D is possibly TRBD2 (5 bases). V was pared by 4 bases and J by 3 bases, with 7 bases between. The CDR3 consists of 11 residues. Germline CDR1 and CDR2: SQVTM and ANQGSEA. This CDR3 is CSVGRGYEQYF. In nucleotides, the CDR3 is TGCAGCGTTGGCCGGGGCTACGAGCAGTACTTC.

This chain uses TRBV19 with TRBJ1-6, with D possibly matching TRBD1 (6 bases). This CDR3 region has 16 residues. V gave up 5 bases and J gave up 1 base, with 12 bases separating them. Germline V gene data show CDR1 as LNHDA and CDR2 as SQIVND (reference sequence). The CDR3 DNA follows: TGTGCCAGTAGTCTTAAACAGGGATCCTATAATTCACCCCTCCACTTT. Translated, it gives CASSLKQGSYNSPLHF.

The rearrangement uses TRBV20-1 and TRBJ2-7; D is perhaps TRBD1 (6 bases). This CDR3 has 11 amino acids. Germline CDR1 DFQATT, CDR2 SNEGSKA (reference sequence). V lost 0 bases and J 11 bases, leaving 11 bases between the germline ends. The CDR3 DNA sequence: TGCAGTGCTAGAGATCCTCCAGGGGAGTACTTC. Its protein product is CSARDPPGEYF.

V is TRBV18 and J is TRBJ2-5, with TRBD1 matching 9 bases. Germline CDR1 is KGHSH and CDR2 is LQKENI. The CDR3 totals 16 residues. Unmatched junction bases numbered 5, after V lost 3 bases and J lost 0 bases. The CDR3 loop is CASSPRTGVNQETQYF. The CDR3 nucleotides read TGTGCCAGCTCACCCCGGACAGGGGTTAACCAAGAGACCCAGTACTTC.

This chain connects TRBV9 to TRBJ2-1; TRBD2 matches at 8 bases. CDR1 and CDR2 from the germline V gene are SGDLS and YYNGEE. The V and J ends lost 0 bases and 4 bases, in that order; junction bases with no gene match: 6. This CDR3 contains 16 residues. CDR3 coding DNA: TGTGCCAGCAGCGTAGTCGGGCGGGGGGCGTACAATGAGCAGTTCTTC. This encodes CASSVVGRGAYNEQFF.

As concerns this clone: At one boundary the junction diverges from the germline segment, which might be a read error. The chain links TRBV7-7 to TRBJ2-3; D gene unclear. The length of the CDR3 is 15 residues. Germline lookup yields CDR1 SSHAT and CDR2 FNYEAQ (reference sequence). The CDR3 loop is CASSLEAQGTDTQYF. Here the CDR3 DNA reads TGTGCTAGCAGCTTAGAGGCGCAGGGCACAGATACGCAGTATTTT.

This chain joins TRBV5-1 and TRBJ1-4; D unclear. This CDR3 contains 13 residues. Trimming removed 0 bases from V and 7 bases from J, with 7 bases in between. CDR1 and CDR2 from the germline V gene are SGHRS and YFSETQ. CDR3 DNA: TGCGCCAGCAGCTTGGAGACACTTGAAAAACTGTTTTTT. This gives the protein CASSLETLEKLFF.